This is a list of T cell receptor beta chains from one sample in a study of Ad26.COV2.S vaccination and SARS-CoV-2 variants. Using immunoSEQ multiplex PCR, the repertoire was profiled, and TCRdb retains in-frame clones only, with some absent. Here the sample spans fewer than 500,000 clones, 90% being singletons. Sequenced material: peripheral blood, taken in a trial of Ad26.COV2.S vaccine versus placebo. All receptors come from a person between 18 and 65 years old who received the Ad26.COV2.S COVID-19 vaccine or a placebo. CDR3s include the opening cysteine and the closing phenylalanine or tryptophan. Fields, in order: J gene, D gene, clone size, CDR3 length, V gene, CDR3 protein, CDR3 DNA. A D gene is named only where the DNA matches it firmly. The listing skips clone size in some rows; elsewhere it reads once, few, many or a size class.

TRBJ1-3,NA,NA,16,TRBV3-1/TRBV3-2,CASSQDWDISGNTIYF,TGTGCCAGCAGCCAAGATTGGGACATCTCTGGAAACACCATATATTTT
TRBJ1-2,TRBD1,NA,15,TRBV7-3,CASSLTGQGNYGYTF,TGTGCCAGCAGCTTAACCGGACAGGGAAACTATGGCTACACCTTC
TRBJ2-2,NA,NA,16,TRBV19,CASSITGPANTGELFF,TGTGCCAGTAGTATAACTGGGCCCGCGAACACCGGGGAGCTGTTTTTT
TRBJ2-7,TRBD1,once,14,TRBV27,CASKPTGDHYEQYF,TGTGCCAGCAAACCGACAGGGGATCACTACGAGCAGTACTTC
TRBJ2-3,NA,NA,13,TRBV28,CASTLGREDTQYF,TGTGCCAGCACCCTCGGGCGGGAAGATACGCAGTATTTT
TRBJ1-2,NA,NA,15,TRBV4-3,CASSQVGGARYGYTF,TGCGCCAGCAGCCAAGTGGGGGGGGCGCGGTATGGCTACACCTTC
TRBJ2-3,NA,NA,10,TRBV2,CASSIDTQYF,TGTGCCAGCAGTATAGATACGCAGTATTTT
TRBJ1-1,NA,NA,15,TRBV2,CASTRLAGVNTEAFF,TGTGCCAGCACCCGATTGGCAGGGGTGAACACTGAAGCTTTCTTT
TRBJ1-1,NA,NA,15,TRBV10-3,CAISEFQTLNTEAFF,TGTGCCATCAGTGAGTTTCAGACTTTGAACACTGAAGCTTTCTTT
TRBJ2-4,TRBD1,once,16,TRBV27,CASRRDRGAAKNIQYF,TGTGCCAGCAGAAGAGACAGGGGGGCGGCCAAAAACATTCAGTACTTC
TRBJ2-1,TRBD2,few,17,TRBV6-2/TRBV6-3,CASSRAKGLAGDNEQFF,TGTGCCAGCAGTCGTGCAAAGGGACTAGCAGGGGACAATGAGCAGTTCTTC
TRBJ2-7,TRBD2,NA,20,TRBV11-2,CASSLDRQKGLADRSYEQYF,TGTGCCAGCAGCTTAGACCGCCAGAAAGGACTAGCGGACCGCTCCTACGAGCAGTACTTC
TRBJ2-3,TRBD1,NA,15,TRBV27,CASSSTGVLGDTQYF,TGTGCCAGCAGTTCGACAGGGGTTCTGGGAGATACGCAGTATTTT
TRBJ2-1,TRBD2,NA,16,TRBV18,CASFGLAGGQANEQFF,TGTGCCAGCTTTGGACTAGCGGGAGGTCAGGCCAATGAGCAGTTCTTC
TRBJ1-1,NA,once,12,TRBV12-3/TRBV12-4,CASSLRAGLAFF,TGTGCCAGCAGTTTACGGGCAGGTCTCGCTTTCTTT
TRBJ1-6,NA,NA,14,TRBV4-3,CASSQVGGASPLHF,TGCGCCAGCAGCCAAGTCGGGGGCGCGTCACCCCTCCACTTT